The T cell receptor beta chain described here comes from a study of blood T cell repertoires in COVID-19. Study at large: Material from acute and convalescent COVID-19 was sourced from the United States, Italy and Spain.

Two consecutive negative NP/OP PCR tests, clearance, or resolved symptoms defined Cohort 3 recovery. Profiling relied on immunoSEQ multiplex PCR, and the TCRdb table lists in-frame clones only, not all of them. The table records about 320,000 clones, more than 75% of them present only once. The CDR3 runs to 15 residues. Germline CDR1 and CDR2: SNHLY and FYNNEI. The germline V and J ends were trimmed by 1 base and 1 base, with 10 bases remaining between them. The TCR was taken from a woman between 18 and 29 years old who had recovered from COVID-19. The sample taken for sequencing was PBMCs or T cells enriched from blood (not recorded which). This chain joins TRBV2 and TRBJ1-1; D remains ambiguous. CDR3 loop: CASSEGPESNTEAFF. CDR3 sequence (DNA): TGTGCCAGCAGTGAAGGCCCGGAGTCGAACACTGAAGCTTTCTTT.